Shown below are 32 T cell receptor beta chains from a single sample sequenced in a study of blood T cell repertoires in COVID-19. TCRdb's table, derived via immunoSEQ multiplex PCR, lists solely in-frame clones and lacks some. The profile shows some 220,000 clones, 70% to 90% of them singletons. The sample consisted of peripheral blood. These receptors originate from a woman aged 18-29 years who had recovered from COVID-19.

V is TRBV9 and J is TRBJ2-1; 8 nucleotides agree with TRBD1. The CDR3 spans 16 residues. V lost 0 bases and J lost 7; bases outside the gene matches: 9. The germline V gene encodes CDR1 SGDLS and CDR2 YYNGEE. The CDR3 reads CASSVGGQGVSNEQFF. Here the CDR3 DNA reads TGTGCCAGCAGCGTAGGCGGACAGGGAGTCTCGAATGAGCAGTTCTTC.

Regarding this clone: The sample carries other DNA sequences with the same CDR3. The chain carries TRBV5-1 and TRBJ2-7; 10 bases line up with TRBD1. V gave up 3 bases and J gave up 5 bases; unmatched junction bases: 5. Germline CDR1 is SGHRS and CDR2 is YFSETQ. The CDR3 is 14 residues long. The CDR3 DNA follows: TGCGCCAGCAGCTCCTCTGACAGGGGGCACGAGCAGTACTTC. Its protein is CASSSSDRGHEQYF. The whole variable domain, remainder taken from reference TRBV5-1 and TRBJ2-7, is KAGVTQTPRYLIKTRGQQVTLSCSPISGHRSVSWYQQTPGQGLQFLFEYFSETQRNKGNFPGRFSGRQFSNSRSEMNVSTLELGDSALYLCASSSSDRGHEQYFGPGTRLTVT.

The chain couples TRBV6-6 to TRBJ2-2; D possibly corresponds to TRBD2 (6 bases). Trimming left V 5 bases short and J 3 bases short, with 22 bases between. Germline values: CDR1 MNHNY, CDR2 SVGAGI (reference sequence). The CDR3 has 18 amino acids. This CDR3 is CASSPRGGSWGDTGELFF. Written as DNA, the CDR3 is TGTGCCAGCAGTCCCCGGGGAGGTAGTTGGGGAGACACCGGGGAGCTGTTTTTT.

The CDR3 here is CASSQGGPFDSFYNEQFF. The CDR3 DNA sequence: TGCGCCAGCAGCCAAGGGGGGCCGTTCGACAGCTTCTACAATGAGCAGTTCTTC. The chain combines TRBV4-3 with TRBJ2-1; D may be TRBD1 (6 bases). V gave up 1 base and J gave up 3 bases, with 19 bases separating them. The CDR3 consists of 18 residues. Germline V CDR1 and CDR2: LGHNA, YSLEER.

J is TRBJ2-1 and V is TRBV14, with D possibly TRBD1 on 6 matching bases. The CDR3 is 15 residues long. The ends were cut back, 4 bases at V and 0 bases at J, with 10 bases in the middle. Germline assignment: CDR1 SGHDN and CDR2 FVKESK. The CDR3 spells CASSPGTFSYNEQFF. The CDR3, as DNA: TGTGCCAGCAGCCCCGGGACATTCTCCTACAATGAGCAGTTCTTC. The full variable domain, with the rest looked up from reference TRBV14 and TRBJ2-1, is EAGVTQFPSHSVIEKGQTVTLRCDPISGHDNLYWYRRVMGKEIKFLLHFVKESKQDESGMPNNRFLAERTGGTYSTLKVQPAELEDSGVYFCASSPGTFSYNEQFFGPGTRLTVL.

The V and J genes are TRBV27 and TRBJ1-2, with D perhaps TRBD1 (5 bases). Trimming took 6 bases from V and 7 from J, leaving 9 bases between them. Germline CDR1 and CDR2: MNHEY and SMNVEV (reference sequence). The CDR3 spans 11 residues. CDR3 amino acids: CASSAGGGYTF. The CDR3 region has the DNA TGTGCCAGCAGCGCGGGGGGTGGCTACACCTTC.

This chain links TRBV9 with TRBJ1-2, with D possibly matching TRBD1 (6 bases). The CDR3 covers 15 residues. V was shortened by 3 bases and J by 7 bases, with 19 bases between the two germline ends. Germline V CDR1 and CDR2: SGDLS, YYNGEE. CDR3: CASSARFSGVAGYTF. The CDR3, as DNA: TGTGCCAGCAGCGCAAGATTTTCAGGGGTGGCTGGCTACACCTTC.

This chain connects TRBV6-1 to TRBJ1-3; 7 bases are a match to TRBD1. The CDR3 totals 16 residues. The germline CDR1 and CDR2 sequences are MNHNS and SASEGT. V was pared by 0 bases and J by 3 bases, with 5 bases of the junction left unmatched. This CDR3 is CASSEAWDSLGNTIYF. CDR3 sequence (DNA): TGTGCCAGCAGTGAAGCTTGGGACAGCCTTGGAAACACCATATATTTT.

This chain links TRBV3-1 (or the pseudogene TRBV3-2) with TRBJ2-4; 10 nucleotides agree with TRBD2. Losses at the gene ends were 3 bases for V and 13 bases for J; bases not matched to a gene: 3. The CDR3 spans 12 residues. Per germline, CDR1 LGHDT and CDR2 YNNKEL (reference sequence). DNA for the CDR3: TGTGCCAGCAGCCAGCGGACTAGCGGACAGTACTTC. Its translation: CASSQRTSGQYF.

This chain connects TRBV7-2 to TRBJ2-5; 7 nucleotides line up with TRBD2. The germline gives CDR1 SGHTA, CDR2 FQGNSA. Trimming at V came to 7 bases and at J to 3 bases, leaving 8 bases not matched to a gene. The CDR3 length is 14 residues. CDR3 coding DNA: TGTGCCAGCAACCCCTCGGGAGGAAAAGAGACCCAGTACTTC. It translates to CASNPSGGKETQYF.

CDR3 region: CASSLRQGFNEQYF. The CDR3 DNA sequence: TGTGCCAGCAGCCTACGACAGGGTTTCAACGAGCAGTACTTC. The chain recombines TRBV11-2 with TRBJ2-7, with 7 nucleotides matching TRBD1. The CDR3 covers 14 residues. The V gene's germline CDR1 is SGHAT and CDR2 FQNNGV. V lost 5 bases to trimming and J lost 5 bases; unmatched junction nucleotides: 9. The variable domain in full, completed from reference TRBV11-2 and TRBJ2-7, reads EAGVAQSPRYKIIEKRQSVAFWCNPISGHATLYWYQQILGQGPKLLIQFQNNGVVDDSQLPKDRFSAERLKGVDSTLKIQPAKLEDSAVYLCASSLRQGFNEQYFGPGTRLTVT.

V gene TRBV7-4 combines with J gene TRBJ2-3; the match to TRBD2 covers 10 bases. Germline loops: CDR1 SGHVT, CDR2 SQSDAQ. This CDR3 has 20 amino acids. Trimming cost V 5 bases and J 2 bases; bases outside gene matches: 19. CDR3 sequence: CASSQVSSGRPKNLTDTQYF. CDR3 sequence (DNA): TGTGCCAGCAGCCAGGTGAGTAGCGGGAGGCCAAAAAACCTCACAGATACGCAGTATTTT.

The chain employs TRBV9 and TRBJ2-1; 9 bases line up with TRBD2. The germline CDR1 and CDR2 sequences are SGDLS and YYNGEE. The CDR3 is 16 residues long. The V gene end was trimmed by 3 bases and the J gene end by 2 bases; junction bases not matched to a gene: 6. CDR3 protein: CASSGLTSGAYNEQFF. In nucleotides, the CDR3 is TGTGCCAGCAGCGGGTTGACTAGCGGAGCCTACAATGAGCAGTTCTTC.

This chain links TRBV19 with TRBJ1-4; 9 nucleotides line up with TRBD1. The CDR3 spans 14 residues. With V trimmed by 10 bases and J by 7 bases, 10 bases remained unmatched. Germline CDR1 and CDR2: LNHDA and SQIVND (reference sequence). The CDR3 nucleotides are TGTGCCACCACCTGGGGACAGGGACGTGAAAAACTGTTTTTT. It specifies CATTWGQGREKLFF.

The chain links TRBV7-2 to TRBJ2-7, with D tentatively TRBD2 (5 bases). Germline assignment: CDR1 SGHTA and CDR2 FQGNSA. V was clipped by 5 bases and J by 4 bases, with 30 bases between them. This CDR3 region has 19 residues. CDR3 sequence reads: CASSTNKRTAETKRYEQYF. DNA for the CDR3: TGTGCCAGCAGCACGAACAAACGGACCGCGGAGACTAAACGATACGAGCAGTACTTC.

The table lists this clone with a few counts. The rearrangement uses TRBV7-3 and TRBJ1-3; tentative D call: TRBD1 (6 bases). The CDR3 is made up of 13 amino acids. Germline CDR1 SGHTA, CDR2 FQGTGA. V was cut by 3 bases and J by 9 bases, with 12 bases left in between. The CDR3 nucleotides read TGTGCCAGCAGCTTGGGGACATCCGGCACCATATATTTT. This gives the protein CASSLGTSGTIYF.

V is TRBV30 and J is TRBJ2-7; 7 bases align to TRBD1. The J segment lost 3 bases and the V segment lost 8 bases, leaving 10 bases of the junction unmatched. There are 13 residues in the CDR3. Germline CDR1 reads GTSNPN; CDR2 reads SVGIG (reference sequence). For the CDR3, the DNA is TGTGCCGGACAGGCCGAGGCGGGCTACGAGCAGTACTTC. Its translation is CAGQAEAGYEQYF.

This clone was observed a single time. This chain links TRBV19 with TRBJ1-5, with D uncertain. V lost 1 base, J lost 4 bases, and 5 bases lay in between. The germline CDR1 and CDR2 sequences are LNHDA and SQIVND (reference sequence). The CDR3 runs 13 residues. CDR3 in DNA: TGTGCCAGTAGTATAGTGGCTAATCAGCCCCAGCATTTT. It is translated as CASSIVANQPQHF.

The V and J genes are TRBV11-3 and TRBJ2-3; D might be TRBD2 (5 bases). The CDR3 covers 13 residues. Germline CDR1 and CDR2: SGHNT and YENEEA. Trimming pared 5 bases from V and 4 bases from J, leaving 10 bases between. CDR3 coding DNA: TGTGCCAGCAGCATCCCGGGATCAGATACGCAGTATTTT. Amino acid sequence: CASSIPGSDTQYF.

CDR3 bases: TGTGCCAGCAGTGGGGCGGGACAGGGGGGAACAGATACGCAGTATTTT. This sequence encodes CASSGAGQGGTDTQYF. The rearrangement uses TRBV25-1 and TRBJ2-3, with TRBD1 matching 11 bases. Germline CDR1 is MGHDK and CDR2 is SYGVNS. Trimming removed 4 bases from V and 3 bases from J; junction bases left unmatched: 6. The length of the CDR3 is 16 residues.

This clone has a single count. The V call is TRBV13, the J call TRBJ2-1; 12 bases map to TRBD2. The V gene end was trimmed by 4 bases and the J gene end by 7 bases; junction bases not matched to a gene: 5. This CDR3 has 15 amino acids. CDR1 and CDR2 (germline): PRHDT, FYEKMQ (reference sequence). The CDR3, as DNA: TGTGCCAGCAGCTCCGGGACTAGCGGGCATAATGAGCAGTTCTTC. Residues: CASSSGTSGHNEQFF.

This clone was detected once. CDR3 DNA: TGTGCCATCAGTGACCCAAATCGGGTTGGCAATCAGCCCCAGCATTTT. Protein: CAISDPNRVGNQPQHF. V and J are TRBV10-3 and TRBJ1-5, with D unresolved. Germline values: CDR1 ENHRY, CDR2 SYGVKD. Trimming cost V 3 bases and J 2 bases, with 14 bases left between them. The CDR3 is 16 amino acids.

This chain connects TRBV5-6 to TRBJ2-1; perhaps TRBD2 as D (6 bases). Germline V gene lookup returns CDR1 SGHDT and CDR2 YYEEEE. The CDR3 spans 13 residues. Trimming took off 1 base at V and 7 bases at J, with 9 bases between the two ends. As DNA, the CDR3 is TGTGCCAGCAGCTTGTTCGGGAGTAATGAGCAGTTCTTC. This sequence encodes CASSLFGSNEQFF.

This chain links TRBV11-1 with TRBJ1-1, with a possible D match to TRBD1 (5 bases). V gave up 5 bases and J gave up 0 bases, with 13 bases separating them. The CDR3 consists of 15 residues. The germline CDR1 and CDR2 sequences are SGHAT and FQDESV (reference sequence). The CDR3 sequence: CASSELGAMNTEAFF. In DNA form, the CDR3 reads TGTGCCAGCAGCGAGCTAGGGGCCATGAACACTGAAGCTTTCTTT.

The chain is built from TRBV9 and TRBJ1-2, with D possibly TRBD1 on 6 matching bases. V was trimmed by 0 bases and J by 4 bases, leaving 19 bases between them. The germline gives CDR1 SGDLS, CDR2 YYNGEE. The CDR3 loop spans 17 amino acids. The CDR3 DNA reads TGTGCCAGCAGCGTAGCATCCCCAGGGGCCACGGTCTATGGCTACACCTTC. Protein product: CASSVASPGATVYGYTF.

The rearrangement links TRBV30 to TRBJ2-3; 7 bases are shared with TRBD1. V trimming: 5 bases; J trimming: 3 bases; junction bases outside the gene matches: 2. CDR3 size: 12 residues. Germline CDR1 reads GTSNPN; CDR2 reads SVGIG (reference sequence). The CDR3 nucleotides read TGTGCCTGGGACAGGGATACAGATACGCAGTATTTT. This encodes CAWDRDTDTQYF.

This clone has just one count. The gene calls are TRBV18 and TRBJ2-4, with a weak D call TRBD2 (5 bases). CDR3 length equals 17 residues. CDR1 is KGHSH and CDR2 is LQKENI in the germline V gene. V was clipped by 0 bases and J by 6 bases, with 18 bases between them. The chain's CDR3 is CASSPPSSEAEGNIQYF. In DNA form, the CDR3 reads TGTGCCAGCTCACCACCCTCTTCGGAGGCGGAAGGAAACATTCAGTACTTC.

The gene calls are TRBV7-2 and TRBJ1-5; 10 bases match TRBD1. From germline, CDR1 is SGHTA and CDR2 FQGNSA. The CDR3 totals 17 residues. Trimming cost V 0 bases and J 7 bases; bases outside gene matches: 9. The CDR3 here is CASSLAGTGVYGQPQHF. The CDR3 DNA is TGTGCCAGCAGCTTAGCAGGGACAGGGGTTTACGGGCAGCCCCAGCATTTT.

The chain employs TRBV18 and TRBJ1-2; D gene uncertain. Trimming left V 5 bases short and J 12 bases short, with 19 bases between. Germline lookup yields CDR1 KGHSH and CDR2 LQKENI. The CDR3 extends over 13 amino acids. CDR3 nucleotide sequence: TGTGCCAGCTCAGAGACCGATGTAGTTCAGGACACCTTC. Translated, it gives CASSETDVVQDTF.

The chain carries TRBV5-1 and TRBJ2-1; 9 nucleotides match TRBD2. The V segment lost 0 bases and the J segment 5 bases; nucleotides outside the gene matches: 9. CDR3 length: 17 residues. Looked up from germline, CDR1 is SGHRS and CDR2 is YFSETQ. The CDR3 bases are TGCGCCAGCAGCTTGGCCAAGGCGGGAGGGCGGCACAATGAGCAGTTCTTC. Translated: CASSLAKAGGRHNEQFF.

The V call is TRBV7-3, the J call TRBJ2-3, with 7 nucleotides matching TRBD2. There are 16 residues in the CDR3. The V gene end was trimmed by 2 bases and the J gene end by 5 bases; junction bases not matched to a gene: 10. Germline V lookup: CDR1 SGHTA, CDR2 FQGTGA. The CDR3 bases are TGTGCCAGCAGCTTAGATGAGCGGGATTGGGGAGATACGCAGTATTTT. Translating it yields CASSLDERDWGDTQYF.

The V gene is TRBV5-5, the J gene TRBJ1-2; TRBD1 matches 8 bases. V trimming: 4 bases; J trimming: 7 bases; junction bases outside the gene matches: 9. This CDR3 has 14 amino acids. Germline values: CDR1 SGHKS, CDR2 YYEKEE (reference sequence). The CDR3 nucleotides read TGTGCCAGCAGCACGAAGCAGGGGGCGCGTGGCTACACCTTC. This sequence encodes CASSTKQGARGYTF.